Here is one TCR beta chain with its context. This record comes from a study of shared clonotypes between healthy human individuals. Naive CD8 cells lacked CD45RO, underwent positive selection for CCR7 and left out terminally differentiated effector memory CD45RA+ cells. Measured with immunoSEQ multiplex PCR; TCRdb has only the in-frame clones, and not every one. The sample carries around 2,000,000 clones, about 93% recorded once. V was trimmed by 4 bases and J by 6 bases, leaving 19 bases between them. CDR1 and CDR2 from the germline V gene are MNHNY and SVGAGI (reference sequence). This CDR3 is built from 15 residues.

Input material: naive CD8+ T cells from PBMCs. The sequence came from a man between 18 and 35 years old in good health. Some clones in this sample may be carry-over from other donors' samples. The chain carries TRBV6-6 and TRBJ2-7; D is perhaps TRBD2 (5 bases). Here the CDR3 DNA reads TGTGCCAGCAGTTCCCTCAAGTTGGAGGAACGCGAGCAGTACTTC. Translation: CASSSLKLEEREQYF.